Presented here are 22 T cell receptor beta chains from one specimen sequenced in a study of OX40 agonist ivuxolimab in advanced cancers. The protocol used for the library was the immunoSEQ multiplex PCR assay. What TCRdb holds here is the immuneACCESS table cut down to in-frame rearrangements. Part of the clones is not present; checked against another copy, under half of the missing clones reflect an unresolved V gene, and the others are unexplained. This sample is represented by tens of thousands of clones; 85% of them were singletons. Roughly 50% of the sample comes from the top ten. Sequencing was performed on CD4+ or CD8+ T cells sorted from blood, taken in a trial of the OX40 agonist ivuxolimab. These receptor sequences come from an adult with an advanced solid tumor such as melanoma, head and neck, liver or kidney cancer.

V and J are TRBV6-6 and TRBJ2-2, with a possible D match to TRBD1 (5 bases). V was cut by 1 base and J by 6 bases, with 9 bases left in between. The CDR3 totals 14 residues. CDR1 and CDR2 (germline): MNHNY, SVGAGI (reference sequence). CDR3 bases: TGTGCCAGCAGTTACTTCCAGGGCGCCGGGGAGCTGTTTTTT. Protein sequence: CASSYFQGAGELFF.

The CDR3 DNA sequence: TGTGCCAGCAGCGTAGAAAAGGGGGTAAACTACAATGAGCAGTTCTTC. This translates into CASSVEKGVNYNEQFF. The rearrangement links TRBV9 to TRBJ2-1; the D gene is possibly TRBD1 (6 bases). Germline V lookup: CDR1 SGDLS, CDR2 YYNGEE. Trimming left V 0 bases short and J 3 bases short, with 13 bases between. The CDR3 is made up of 16 amino acids.

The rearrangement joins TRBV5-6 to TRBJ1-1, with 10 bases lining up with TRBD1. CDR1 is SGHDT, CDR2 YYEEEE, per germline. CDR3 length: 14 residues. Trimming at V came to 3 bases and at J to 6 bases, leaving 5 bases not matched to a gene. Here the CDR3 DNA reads TGTGCCAGCAGCTATGGGACAGGGGACGCTGAAGCTTTCTTT. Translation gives CASSYGTGDAEAFF.

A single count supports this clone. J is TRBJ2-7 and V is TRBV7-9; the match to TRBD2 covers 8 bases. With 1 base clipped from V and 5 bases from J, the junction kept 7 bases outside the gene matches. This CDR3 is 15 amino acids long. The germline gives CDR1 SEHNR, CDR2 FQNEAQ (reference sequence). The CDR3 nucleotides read TGTGCCAGCAGCTTAGTTCTAGCGGGTAGGGACGAGCAGTACTTC. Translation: CASSLVLAGRDEQYF.

In DNA, the CDR3 is TGTGCCAGCAGTGCCGGGCCCCGAGCTCCCGGGGAGCTGTTTTTT. Amino acids: CASSAGPRAPGELFF. The chain uses TRBV13 and TRBJ2-2; no reliable D call. In germline, CDR1 is PRHDT, CDR2 FYEKMQ (reference sequence). This CDR3 is 15 amino acids long. V shed 6 bases and J shed 6 bases, with 17 bases lying between them.

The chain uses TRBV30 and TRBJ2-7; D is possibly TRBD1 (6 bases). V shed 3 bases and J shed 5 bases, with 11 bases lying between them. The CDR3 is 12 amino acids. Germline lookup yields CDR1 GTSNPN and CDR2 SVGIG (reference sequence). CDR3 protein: CAWRAYRDEQYF. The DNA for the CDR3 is TGTGCCTGGAGAGCCTACAGGGACGAGCAGTACTTC.

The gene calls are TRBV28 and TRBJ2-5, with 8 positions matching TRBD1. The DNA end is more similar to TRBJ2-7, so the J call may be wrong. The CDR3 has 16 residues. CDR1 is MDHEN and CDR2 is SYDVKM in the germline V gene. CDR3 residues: CASSYDRGAESYEQYF. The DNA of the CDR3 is TGTGCCAGCAGTTACGACAGGGGCGCCGAGTCCTACGAGCAGTACTTC.

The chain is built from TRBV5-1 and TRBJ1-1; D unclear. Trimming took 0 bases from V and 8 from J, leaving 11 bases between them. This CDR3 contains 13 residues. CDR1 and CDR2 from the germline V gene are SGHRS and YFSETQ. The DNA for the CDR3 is TGCGCCAGCAGCTTGGCCGACATAGGGGAAGCTTTCTTT. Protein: CASSLADIGEAFF.

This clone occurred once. CDR3: CASSLVSSGGYEQYF. The CDR3, as DNA: TGTGCCAGCAGCTTAGTATCTAGCGGGGGGTACGAGCAGTACTTC. The chain recombines TRBV7-9 with TRBJ2-7; 11 nucleotides agree with TRBD2. The CDR3 length is 15 residues. With 1 base clipped from V and 4 bases from J, the junction kept 3 bases outside the gene matches. From germline, CDR1 is SEHNR and CDR2 FQNEAQ (reference sequence).

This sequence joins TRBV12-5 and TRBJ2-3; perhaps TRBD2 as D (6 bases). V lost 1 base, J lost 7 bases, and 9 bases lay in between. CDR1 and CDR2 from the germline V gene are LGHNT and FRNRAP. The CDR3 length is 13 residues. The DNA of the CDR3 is TGTGCTAGTGGTTTGGGAAGCGGGTATACGCAGTATTTT. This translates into CASGLGSGYTQYF.

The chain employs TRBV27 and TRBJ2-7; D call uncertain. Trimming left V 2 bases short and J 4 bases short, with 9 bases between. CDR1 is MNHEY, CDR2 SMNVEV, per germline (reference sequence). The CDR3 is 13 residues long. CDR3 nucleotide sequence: TGTGCCAGCAGTTTAGTGGGCCATTACGAGCAGTACTTC. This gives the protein CASSLVGHYEQYF.

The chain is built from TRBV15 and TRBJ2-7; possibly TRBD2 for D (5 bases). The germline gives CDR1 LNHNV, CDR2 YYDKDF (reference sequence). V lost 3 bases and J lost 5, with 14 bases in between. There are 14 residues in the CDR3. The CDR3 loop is CATSSGVVEDEQYF. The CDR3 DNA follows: TGTGCCACCAGCAGCGGGGTCGTGGAGGACGAGCAGTACTTC.

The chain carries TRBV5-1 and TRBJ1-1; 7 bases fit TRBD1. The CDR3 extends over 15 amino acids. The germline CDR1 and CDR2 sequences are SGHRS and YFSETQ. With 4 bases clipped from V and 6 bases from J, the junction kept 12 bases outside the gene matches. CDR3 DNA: TGCGCCAGCAGCCTATCACAGGGGACCCGGGCTGAAGCTTTCTTT. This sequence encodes CASSLSQGTRAEAFF.

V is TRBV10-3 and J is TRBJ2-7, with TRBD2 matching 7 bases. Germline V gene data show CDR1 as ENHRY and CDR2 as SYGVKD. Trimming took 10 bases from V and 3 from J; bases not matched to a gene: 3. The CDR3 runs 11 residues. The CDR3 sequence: CASGLGYEQYF. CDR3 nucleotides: TGTGCCAGCGGACTAGGCTACGAGCAGTACTTC.

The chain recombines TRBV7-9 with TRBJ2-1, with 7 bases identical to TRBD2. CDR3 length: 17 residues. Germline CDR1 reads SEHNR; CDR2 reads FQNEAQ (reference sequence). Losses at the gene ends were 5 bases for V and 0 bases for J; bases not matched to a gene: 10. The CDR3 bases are TGTGCCAGCAGCCCCGGCGGTAGCGGGCCCTCCTACAATGAGCAGTTCTTC. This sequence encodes CASSPGGSGPSYNEQFF.

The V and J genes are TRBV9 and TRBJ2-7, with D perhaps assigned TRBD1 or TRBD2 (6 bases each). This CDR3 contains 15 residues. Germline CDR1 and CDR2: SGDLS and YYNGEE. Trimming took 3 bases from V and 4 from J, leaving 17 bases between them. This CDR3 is CASSAGGTRTYEQYF. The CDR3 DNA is TGTGCCAGCAGCGCTGGCGGGACAAGGACGTACGAGCAGTACTTC.

Written as DNA, the CDR3 is TGTGCCAGTAGGGGGCCAAATGAAAAACTGTTTTTT. It codes for CASRGPNEKLFF. The chain combines TRBV19 with TRBJ1-4, with D possibly being TRBD1 (5 bases). This CDR3 has 12 residues. Germline assignment: CDR1 LNHDA and CDR2 SQIVND (reference sequence). V lost 6 bases to trimming and J lost 5 bases, with 7 bases between them.

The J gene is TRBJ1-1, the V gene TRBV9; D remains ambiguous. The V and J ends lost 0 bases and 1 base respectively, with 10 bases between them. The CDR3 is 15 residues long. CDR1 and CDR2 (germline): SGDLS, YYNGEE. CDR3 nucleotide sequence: TGTGCCAGCAGCGTAGATCCGTCGACGAACACTGAAGCTTTCTTT. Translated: CASSVDPSTNTEAFF.

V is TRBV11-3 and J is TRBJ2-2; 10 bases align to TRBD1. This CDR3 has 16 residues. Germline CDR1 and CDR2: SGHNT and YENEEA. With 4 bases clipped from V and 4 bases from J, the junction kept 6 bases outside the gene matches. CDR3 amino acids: CASSSWDRGGTGELFF. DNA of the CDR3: TGTGCCAGCAGCTCCTGGGACAGGGGCGGCACCGGGGAGCTGTTTTTT.

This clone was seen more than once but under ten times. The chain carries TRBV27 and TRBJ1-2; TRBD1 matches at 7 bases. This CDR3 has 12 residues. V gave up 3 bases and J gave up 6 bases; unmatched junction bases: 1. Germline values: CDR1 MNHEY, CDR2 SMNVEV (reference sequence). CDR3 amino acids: CASSLTGNGYTF. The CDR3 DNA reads TGTGCCAGCAGTTTGACAGGGAATGGCTACACCTTC.

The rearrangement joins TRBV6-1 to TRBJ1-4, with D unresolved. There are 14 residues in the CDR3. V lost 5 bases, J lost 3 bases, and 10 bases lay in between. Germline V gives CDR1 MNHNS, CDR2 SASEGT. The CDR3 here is CASSPFVPNEKLFF. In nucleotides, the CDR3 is TGTGCCAGCAGTCCTTTTGTTCCTAATGAAAAACTGTTTTTT.

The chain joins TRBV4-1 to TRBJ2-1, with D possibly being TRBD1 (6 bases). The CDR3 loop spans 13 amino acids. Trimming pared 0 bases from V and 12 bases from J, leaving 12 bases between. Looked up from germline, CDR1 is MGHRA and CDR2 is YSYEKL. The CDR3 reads CASSQEVGGTQFF. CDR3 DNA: TGCGCCAGCAGCCAAGAGGTAGGGGGTACGCAGTTCTTC.